The TCR beta chain described here comes from a study of identical twins. Template switching introduced a universal primer site, and the cDNA bore unique molecular identifiers. TCRdb re-called the 5' RACE reads with MiXCR, one entry per CDR3 protein. Among some 760,000 distinct CDR3 sequences listed, about 20% were seen once. Trimming removed 6 bases from V and 3 bases from J, with 12 bases in between. This CDR3 is built from 13 residues. Germline loops: CDR1 DFQATT, CDR2 SNEGSKA (reference sequence). These data were likewise used in another study, on T cells expressing NK-cell markers. That paper states: One of eight sequenced donors was HCMV-seronegative; the other seven were seropositive. An anti-gamma-delta TCR antibody confined sorting to alpha-beta TCR T cells across several of the experiments. In a group of about 6 donors, dominant NKG2C+ clonotypes represented about 1.0-8% of CD8+ T cells.

The specimen was PBMCs. The TCR was taken from a woman between 18 and 29 years old in good health. The chain employs TRBV20-1 and TRBJ1-5; D perhaps matches TRBD1 (6 bases). The CDR3 region has the DNA TGCAGTGCAGTAGGGGGAGCCAATCAGCCCCAGCATTTT. Amino acids: CSAVGGANQPQHF.